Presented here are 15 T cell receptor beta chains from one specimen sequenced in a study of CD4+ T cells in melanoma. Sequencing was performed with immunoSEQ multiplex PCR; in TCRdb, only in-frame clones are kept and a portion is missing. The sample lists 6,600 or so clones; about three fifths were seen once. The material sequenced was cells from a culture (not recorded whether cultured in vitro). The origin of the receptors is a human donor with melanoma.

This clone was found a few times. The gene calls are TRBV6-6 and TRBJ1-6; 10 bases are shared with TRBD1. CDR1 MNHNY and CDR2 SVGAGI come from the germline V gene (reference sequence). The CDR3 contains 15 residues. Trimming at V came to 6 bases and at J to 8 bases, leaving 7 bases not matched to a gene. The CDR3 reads CASSYGTGAHSPLHF. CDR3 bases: TGTGCCAGCAGCTACGGGACAGGGGCTCATTCACCCCTCCACTTT.

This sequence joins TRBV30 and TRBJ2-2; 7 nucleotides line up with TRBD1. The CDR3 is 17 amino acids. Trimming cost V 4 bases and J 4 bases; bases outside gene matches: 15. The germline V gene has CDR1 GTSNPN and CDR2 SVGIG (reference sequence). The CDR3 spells CAWTGLTGEGVTGELFF. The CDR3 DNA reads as TGTGCCTGGACAGGCCTTACAGGGGAAGGAGTCACCGGGGAGCTGTTTTTT.

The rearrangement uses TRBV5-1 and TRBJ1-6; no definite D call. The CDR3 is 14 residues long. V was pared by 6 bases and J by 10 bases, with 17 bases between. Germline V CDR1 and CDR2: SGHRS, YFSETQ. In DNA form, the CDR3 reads TGCGCCAGCATGAGGGCCCCCGGTGGGTCACCCCTCCACTTT. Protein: CASMRAPGGSPLHF.

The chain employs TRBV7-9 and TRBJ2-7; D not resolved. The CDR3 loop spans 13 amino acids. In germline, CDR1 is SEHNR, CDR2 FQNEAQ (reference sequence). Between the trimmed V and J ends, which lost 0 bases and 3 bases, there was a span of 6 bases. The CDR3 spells CASSLARDYEQYF. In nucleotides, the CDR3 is TGTGCCAGCAGCTTAGCAAGGGACTACGAGCAGTACTTC. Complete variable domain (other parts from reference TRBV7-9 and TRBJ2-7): DTGVSQNPRHKITKRGQNVTFRCDPISEHNRLYWYRQTLGQGPEFLTYFQNEAQLEKSRLLSDRFSAERPKGSFSTLEIQRTEQGDSAMYLCASSLARDYEQYFGPGTRLTVT.

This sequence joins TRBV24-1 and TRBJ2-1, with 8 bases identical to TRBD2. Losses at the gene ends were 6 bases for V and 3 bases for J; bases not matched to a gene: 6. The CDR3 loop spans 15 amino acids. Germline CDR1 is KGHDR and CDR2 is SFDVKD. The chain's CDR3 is CATSLGGGLYNEQFF. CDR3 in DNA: TGTGCCACCAGTCTCGGGGGGGGACTCTACAATGAGCAGTTCTTC.

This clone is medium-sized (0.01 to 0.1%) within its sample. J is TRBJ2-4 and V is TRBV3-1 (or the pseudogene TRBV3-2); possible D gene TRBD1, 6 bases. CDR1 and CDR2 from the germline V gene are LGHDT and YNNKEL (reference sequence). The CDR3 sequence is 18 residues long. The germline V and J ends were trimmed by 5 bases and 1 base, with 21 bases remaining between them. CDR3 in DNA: TGTGCCAGCAGCAGACTCGGACAGAACTGGATTGCCAAAAACATTCAGTACTTC. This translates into CASSRLGQNWIAKNIQYF.

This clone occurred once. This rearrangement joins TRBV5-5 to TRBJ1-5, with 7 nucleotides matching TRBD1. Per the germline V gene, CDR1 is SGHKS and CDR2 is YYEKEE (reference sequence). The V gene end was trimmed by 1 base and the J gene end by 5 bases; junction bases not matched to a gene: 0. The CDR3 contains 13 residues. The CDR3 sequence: CASSLQGDQPQHF. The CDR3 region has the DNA TGTGCCAGCAGCTTGCAGGGGGATCAGCCCCAGCATTTT.

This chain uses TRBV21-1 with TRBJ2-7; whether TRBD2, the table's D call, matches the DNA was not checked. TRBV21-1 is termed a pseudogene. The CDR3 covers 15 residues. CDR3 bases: TGTGCCAGCAGCAAACGCTGCGGGGGGCCGGACGAGCAGTACTTC. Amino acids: CASSKRCGGPDEQYF.

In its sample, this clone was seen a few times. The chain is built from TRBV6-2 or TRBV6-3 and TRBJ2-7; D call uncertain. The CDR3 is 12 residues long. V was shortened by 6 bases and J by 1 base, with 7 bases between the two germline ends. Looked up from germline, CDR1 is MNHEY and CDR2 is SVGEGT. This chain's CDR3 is CASSISSYEQYF. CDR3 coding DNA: TGTGCCAGCAGCATTTCGTCCTACGAGCAGTACTTC.

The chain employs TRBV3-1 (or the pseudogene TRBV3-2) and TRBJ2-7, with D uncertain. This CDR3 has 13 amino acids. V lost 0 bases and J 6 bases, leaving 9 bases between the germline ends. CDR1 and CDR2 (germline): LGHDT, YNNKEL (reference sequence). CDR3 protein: CASSQDRATEQYF. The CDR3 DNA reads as TGTGCCAGCAGCCAAGATAGGGCAACCGAGCAGTACTTC.

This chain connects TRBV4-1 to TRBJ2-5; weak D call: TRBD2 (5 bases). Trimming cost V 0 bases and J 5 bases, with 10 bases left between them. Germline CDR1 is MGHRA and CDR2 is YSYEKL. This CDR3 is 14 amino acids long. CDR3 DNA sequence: TGCGCCAGCAGCCAAGATACTAGGGTGGAGACCCAGTACTTC. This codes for CASSQDTRVETQYF.

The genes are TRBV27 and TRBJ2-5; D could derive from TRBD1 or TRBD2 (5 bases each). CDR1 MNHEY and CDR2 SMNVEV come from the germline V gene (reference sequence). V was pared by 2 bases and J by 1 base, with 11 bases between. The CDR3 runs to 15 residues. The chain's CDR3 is CASSLPGTPQETQYF. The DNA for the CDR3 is TGTGCCAGCAGTTTACCAGGGACCCCCCAAGAGACCCAGTACTTC.

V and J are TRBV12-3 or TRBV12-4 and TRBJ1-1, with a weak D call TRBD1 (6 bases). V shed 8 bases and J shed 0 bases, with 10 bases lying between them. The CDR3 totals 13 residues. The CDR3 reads CASGGPLNTEAFF. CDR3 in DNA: TGTGCCAGCGGGGGCCCGCTGAACACTGAAGCTTTCTTT.

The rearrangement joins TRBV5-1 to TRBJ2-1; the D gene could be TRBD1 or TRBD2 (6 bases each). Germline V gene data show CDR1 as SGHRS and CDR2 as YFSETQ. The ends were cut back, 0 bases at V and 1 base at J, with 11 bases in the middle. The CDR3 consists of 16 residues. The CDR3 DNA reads TGCGCCAGCAGCTTGGTAGGGGGGCTTTCCTACAATGAGCAGTTCTTC. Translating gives CASSLVGGLSYNEQFF.

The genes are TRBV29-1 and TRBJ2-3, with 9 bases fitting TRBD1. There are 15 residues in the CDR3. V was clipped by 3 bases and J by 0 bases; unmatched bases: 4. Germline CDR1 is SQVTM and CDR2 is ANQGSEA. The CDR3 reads CSVDMGQGSTDTQYF. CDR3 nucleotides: TGCAGCGTTGATATGGGACAGGGTAGCACAGATACGCAGTATTTT.